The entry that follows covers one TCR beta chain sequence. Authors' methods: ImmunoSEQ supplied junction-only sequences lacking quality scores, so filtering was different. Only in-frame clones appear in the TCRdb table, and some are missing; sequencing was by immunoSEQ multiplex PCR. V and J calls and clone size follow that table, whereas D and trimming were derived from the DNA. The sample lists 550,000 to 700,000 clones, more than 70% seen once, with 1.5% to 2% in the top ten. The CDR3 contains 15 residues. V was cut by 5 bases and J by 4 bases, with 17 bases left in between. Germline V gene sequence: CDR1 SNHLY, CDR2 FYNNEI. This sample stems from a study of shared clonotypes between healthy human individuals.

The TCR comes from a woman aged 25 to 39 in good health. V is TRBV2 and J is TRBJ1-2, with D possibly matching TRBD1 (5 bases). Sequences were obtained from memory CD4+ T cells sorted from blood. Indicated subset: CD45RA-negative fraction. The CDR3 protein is CASSTAGTPGYGYTF. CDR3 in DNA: TGTGCCAGCAGTACAGCCGGGACGCCAGGCTATGGCTACACCTTC.